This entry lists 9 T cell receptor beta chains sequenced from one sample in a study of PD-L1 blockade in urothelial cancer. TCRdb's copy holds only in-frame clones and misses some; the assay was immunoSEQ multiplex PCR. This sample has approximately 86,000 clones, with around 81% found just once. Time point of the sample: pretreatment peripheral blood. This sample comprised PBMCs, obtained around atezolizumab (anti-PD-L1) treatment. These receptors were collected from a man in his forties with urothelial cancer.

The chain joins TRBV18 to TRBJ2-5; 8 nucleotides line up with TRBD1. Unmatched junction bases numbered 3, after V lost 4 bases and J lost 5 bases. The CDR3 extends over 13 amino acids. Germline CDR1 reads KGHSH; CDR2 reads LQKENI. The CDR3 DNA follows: TGTGCCAGCTCACTCAGGGGGCTCGAGACCCAGTACTTC. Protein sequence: CASSLRGLETQYF.

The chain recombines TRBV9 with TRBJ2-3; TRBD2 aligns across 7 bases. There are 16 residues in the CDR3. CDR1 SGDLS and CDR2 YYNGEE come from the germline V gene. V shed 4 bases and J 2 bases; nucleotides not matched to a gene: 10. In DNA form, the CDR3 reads TGTGCCAGCAGCTCTCCCCGGGGGGACTACACAGATACGCAGTATTTT. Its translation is CASSSPRGDYTDTQYF. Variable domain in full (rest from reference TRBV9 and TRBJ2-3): DSGVTQTPKHLITATGQRVTLRCSPRSGDLSVYWYQQSLDQGLQFLIQYYNGEERAKGNILERFSAQQFPDLHSELNLSSLELGDSALYFCASSSPRGDYTDTQYFGPGTRLTVL.

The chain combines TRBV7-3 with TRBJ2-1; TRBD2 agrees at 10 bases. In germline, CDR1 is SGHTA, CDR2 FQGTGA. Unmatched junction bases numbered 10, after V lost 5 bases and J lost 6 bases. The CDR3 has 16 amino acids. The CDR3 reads CASSRTGTSEVNEQFF. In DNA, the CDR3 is TGTGCCAGCAGCCGAACCGGGACTAGCGAAGTCAATGAGCAGTTCTTC.

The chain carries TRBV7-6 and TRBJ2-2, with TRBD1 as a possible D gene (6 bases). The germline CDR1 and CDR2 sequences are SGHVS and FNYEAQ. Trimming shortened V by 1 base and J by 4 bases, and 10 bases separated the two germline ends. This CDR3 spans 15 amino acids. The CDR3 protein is CASSLEGGSTGELFF. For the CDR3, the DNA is TGTGCCAGCAGCTTAGAAGGGGGAAGCACCGGGGAGCTGTTTTTT.

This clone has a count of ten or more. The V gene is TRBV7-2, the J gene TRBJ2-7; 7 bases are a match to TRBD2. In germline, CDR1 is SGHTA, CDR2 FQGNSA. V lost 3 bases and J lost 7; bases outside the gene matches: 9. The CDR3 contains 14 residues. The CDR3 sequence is CASSLTSTPREQYF. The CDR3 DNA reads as TGTGCCAGCAGCTTGACTAGCACCCCTAGGGAGCAGTACTTC.

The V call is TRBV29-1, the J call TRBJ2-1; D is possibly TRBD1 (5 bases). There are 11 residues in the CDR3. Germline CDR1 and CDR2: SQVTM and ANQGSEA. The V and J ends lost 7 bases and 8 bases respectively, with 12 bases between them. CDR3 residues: CSADQGYEQFF. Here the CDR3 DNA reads TGCAGCGCAGATCAGGGATATGAGCAGTTCTTC.

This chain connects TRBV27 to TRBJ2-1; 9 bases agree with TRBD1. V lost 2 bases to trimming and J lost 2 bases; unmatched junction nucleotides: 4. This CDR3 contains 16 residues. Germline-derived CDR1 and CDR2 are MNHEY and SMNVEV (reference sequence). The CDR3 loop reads CASSLRRQGAYNEQFF. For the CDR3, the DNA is TGTGCCAGCAGTTTAAGAAGACAGGGGGCCTACAATGAGCAGTTCTTC.

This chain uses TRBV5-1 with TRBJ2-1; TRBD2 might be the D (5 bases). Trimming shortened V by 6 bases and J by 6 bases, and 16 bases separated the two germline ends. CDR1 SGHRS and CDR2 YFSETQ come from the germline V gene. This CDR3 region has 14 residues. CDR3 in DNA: TGCGCCAGCACCCCGATCAACGGAGGCAATGAGCAGTTCTTC. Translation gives CASTPINGGNEQFF.

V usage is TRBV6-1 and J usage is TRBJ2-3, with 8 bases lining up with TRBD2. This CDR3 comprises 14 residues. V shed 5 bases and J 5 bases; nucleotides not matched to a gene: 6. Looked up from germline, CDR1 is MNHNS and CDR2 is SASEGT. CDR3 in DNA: TGTGCCAGCAGTCGGACTAGCTCAGGAGATACGCAGTATTTT. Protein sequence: CASSRTSSGDTQYF.